Below, 23 T cell receptor beta chains from the same sample are listed, as sequenced in a study of cytomegalovirus exposure and HLA in healthy donors (dated by TCRdb to the late 2010s). The method behind the library was the immunoSEQ multiplex PCR assay. For the multiplex PCR, a mixture combining 60 forward primers for TCR Vbeta segments and 13 reverse primers for TCR Jbeta segments was used. TCRdb mirrors the immuneACCESS table, restricted to in-frame sequences. Some clones are absent from its copies; in checked studies, under half trace to an unresolved V gene, and the reason for the others is unknown. The sample table on file contains more than 55,000 clones. The top ten clonotypes cover about 5% of the sample. The specimen sequenced was PBMCs. These receptors all come from a woman in her forties in good health and CMV-seropositive.

The V gene is TRBV4-2, the J gene TRBJ2-3; 11 nucleotides line up with TRBD2. The junction had 8 bases not matched to a gene; V was cut back by 0 bases and J by 3 bases. The CDR3 length is 18 residues. Germline CDR1 and CDR2: LGHNA and YNFKEQ. The CDR3 nucleotides read TGTGCCAGCAGCCAAGATACTCTTACTAGCGGGAGAACAGATACGCAGTATTTT. It yields the protein CASSQDTLTSGRTDTQYF.

This chain uses TRBV7-3 with TRBJ2-3, with 9 bases lining up with TRBD2. The CDR3 extends over 15 amino acids. CDR1 is SGHTA and CDR2 is FQGTGA in the germline V gene. The V and J ends lost 8 bases and 6 bases, in that order; junction bases with no gene match: 12. This CDR3 reads CASGASGASYDTQYF. The CDR3 DNA follows: TGTGCCAGCGGGGCTAGCGGGGCCTCGTATGATACGCAGTATTTT.

The chain recombines TRBV6-6 with TRBJ2-3; tentative D call: TRBD2 (7 bases). V dropped 7 bases and J dropped 3 bases, with 14 bases sitting between them. The germline CDR1 and CDR2 sequences are MNHNY and SVGAGI (reference sequence). This CDR3 has 14 residues. CDR3 DNA: TGTGCCAGCATAGGGGGGGGAGAGACAGATACGCAGTATTTT. Amino acids: CASIGGGETDTQYF.

V and J are TRBV5-1 and TRBJ1-5, with 7 bases fitting TRBD1. CDR1 and CDR2 (germline): SGHRS, YFSETQ. CDR3 length: 15 residues. The V gene end was trimmed by 0 bases and the J gene end by 3 bases; junction bases not matched to a gene: 3. As DNA, the CDR3 is TGCGCCAGCAGCTTGGAGGGGGCCCACAATCAGCCCCAGCATTTT. Protein: CASSLEGAHNQPQHF. Full variable domain (remainder filled in from reference TRBV5-1 and TRBJ1-5): KAGVTQTPRYLIKTRGQQVTLSCSPISGHRSVSWYQQTPGQGLQFLFEYFSETQRNKGNFPGRFSGRQFSNSRSEMNVSTLELGDSALYLCASSLEGAHNQPQHFGDGTRLSIL.

The V gene is TRBV10-2, the J gene TRBJ2-7; 8 nucleotides match TRBD2. The germline CDR1 and CDR2 sequences are WSHSY and SAAADI. The CDR3 is made up of 14 amino acids. V dropped 2 bases and J dropped 2; count of bases not matched to a gene: 2. Here the CDR3 reads CASSETSGTYEQYF. The DNA of the CDR3 is TGCGCCAGCAGTGAGACTAGCGGTACCTACGAGCAGTACTTC.

This chain connects TRBV5-6 to TRBJ2-3, with D uncertain. This CDR3 region has 16 residues. CDR1 is SGHDT, CDR2 YYEEEE, per germline. Trimming stripped 0 bases from V and 3 bases from J, with 14 bases between. This chain's CDR3 is CASSLATASLTDTQYF. DNA for the CDR3: TGTGCCAGCAGCTTGGCGACTGCTAGTTTGACAGATACGCAGTATTTT.

The chain links TRBV6-5 to TRBJ1-1, with D uncertain. This CDR3 is built from 13 residues. The germline V and J ends were trimmed by 2 bases and 3 bases, with 7 bases remaining between them. Germline V CDR1 and CDR2: MNHEY, SVGAGI. As DNA, the CDR3 is TGTGCCAGCAGTTACAACGGGGACACTGAAGCTTTCTTT. This codes for CASSYNGDTEAFF.

The chain employs TRBV7-8 and TRBJ2-5; 10 nucleotides agree with TRBD1. This CDR3 spans 13 amino acids. The junction had 2 bases not matched to a gene; V was cut back by 6 bases and J by 4 bases. Per the germline V gene, CDR1 is SGHVS and CDR2 is FQNEAQ. CDR3 loop: CASRRTGGETQYF. Written as DNA, the CDR3 is TGTGCCAGCAGACGGACAGGGGGAGAGACCCAGTACTTC.

V is TRBV6-6 and J is TRBJ2-3, with D perhaps TRBD2 (6 bases). V lost 2 bases and J 5 bases, leaving 11 bases between the germline ends. CDR1 and CDR2 from the germline V gene are MNHNY and SVGAGI (reference sequence). The CDR3 loop spans 14 amino acids. In DNA form, the CDR3 reads TGTGCCAGCAGTTACCCCCTGGGGGGAGATACGCAGTATTTT. This sequence encodes CASSYPLGGDTQYF.

The chain employs TRBV27 and TRBJ1-2, with 10 bases fitting TRBD1. This CDR3 contains 16 residues. Germline V gives CDR1 MNHEY, CDR2 SMNVEV (reference sequence). Trimming cost V 6 bases and J 3 bases; bases outside gene matches: 10. CDR3 in amino acids: CASSPDRGPGYYGYTF. CDR3 coding DNA: TGTGCCAGCAGCCCCGACAGGGGGCCGGGGTACTATGGCTACACCTTC.

The rearrangement uses TRBV7-2 and TRBJ1-2; D is undetermined. V lost 3 bases to trimming and J lost 4 bases, with 3 bases between them. The V gene's germline CDR1 is SGHTA and CDR2 FQGNSA. This CDR3 region has 11 residues. The CDR3 coding sequence is TGTGCCAGCAGCTTTCTCTATGGCTACACCTTC. This encodes CASSFLYGYTF. Filled out from reference TRBV7-2 and TRBJ1-2, the complete variable domain reads GAGVSQSPSNKVTEKGKDVELRCDPISGHTALYWYRQSLGQGLEFLIYFQGNSAPDKSGLPSDRFSAERTGGSVSTLTIQRTQQEDSAVYLCASSFLYGYTFGSGTRLTVV.

The V and J genes are TRBV11-3 and TRBJ2-1, with TRBD2 matching 9 bases. V was pared by 6 bases and J by 8 bases, with 8 bases of the junction left unmatched. The CDR3 has 14 amino acids. Germline V gives CDR1 SGHNT, CDR2 YENEEA. CDR3 coding DNA: TGTGCCAGCAGTAAGCGGGAGGCCGGGGATGAGCAGTTCTTC. Translated, it gives CASSKREAGDEQFF.

This chain links TRBV7-6 with TRBJ2-1, with TRBD1 identical over 10 bases. The V gene end was trimmed by 2 bases and the J gene end by 1 base; junction bases not matched to a gene: 5. Germline V CDR1 and CDR2: SGHVS, FNYEAQ. The CDR3 covers 17 residues. The CDR3 nucleotides are TGTGCCAGCAGCTTACTGACAGGGGGCAGTTCCTACAATGAGCAGTTCTTC. As protein: CASSLLTGGSSYNEQFF.

This rearrangement joins TRBV18 to TRBJ2-5; D is ambiguous. The CDR3 spans 12 residues. Germline V gene data show CDR1 as KGHSH and CDR2 as LQKENI. The germline V and J ends were trimmed by 3 bases and 4 bases, with 6 bases remaining between them. CDR3 nucleotides: TGTGCCAGCTCACCCTCCGGAGAGACCCAGTACTTC. It specifies CASSPSGETQYF.

This chain joins TRBV19 and TRBJ1-1; 7 bases are shared with TRBD1. The CDR3 is made up of 16 amino acids. V dropped 5 bases and J dropped 0; count of bases not matched to a gene: 9. The V gene's germline CDR1 is LNHDA and CDR2 SQIVND (reference sequence). CDR3 in amino acids: CASSFRQGLVNTEAFF. As DNA, the CDR3 is TGTGCCAGTAGTTTTCGACAGGGACTAGTGAACACTGAAGCTTTCTTT.

The CDR3 DNA sequence: TGTGCCAGCAGGGAGAGGCTAGCGGGGGCCGGAGATACGCAGTATTTT. The encoded protein is CASRERLAGAGDTQYF. V is TRBV7-2 and J is TRBJ2-3; 10 positions match TRBD2. The V gene end was trimmed by 6 bases and the J gene end by 5 bases; junction bases not matched to a gene: 11. Germline V gene sequence: CDR1 SGHTA, CDR2 FQGNSA. This CDR3 has 16 amino acids.

V usage is TRBV2 and J usage is TRBJ1-2; D is unclear. Germline CDR1 SNHLY, CDR2 FYNNEI. The CDR3 is made up of 14 amino acids. V was trimmed by 5 bases and J by 1 base, leaving 11 bases between them. This CDR3 reads CASSSYRYNYGYTF. The CDR3, as DNA: TGTGCCAGCAGTTCGTACAGATATAACTATGGCTACACCTTC.

J is TRBJ2-5 and V is TRBV11-2; tentatively, D is TRBD1 (5 bases). The CDR3 covers 13 residues. V lost 1 base and J 3 bases, leaving 6 bases between the germline ends. The V gene's germline CDR1 is SGHAT and CDR2 FQNNGV. CDR3 DNA: TGTGCCAGCAGCTTAGTAGGGGAAGAGACCCAGTACTTC. Its protein product is CASSLVGEETQYF.

This sequence joins TRBV13 and TRBJ1-3, with a weak D call TRBD1 (5 bases). The germline CDR1 and CDR2 sequences are PRHDT and FYEKMQ (reference sequence). Trimming cost V 5 bases and J 0 bases, with 14 bases left between them. The CDR3 extends over 16 amino acids. CDR3 in amino acids: CASSPKGDISGNTIYF. The CDR3 DNA reads TGTGCCAGCAGCCCGAAAGGGGATATCTCTGGAAACACCATATATTTT.

The chain uses TRBV10-3 and TRBJ1-2, with a tentative D call TRBD1 (5 bases). CDR3 length equals 14 residues. V was trimmed by 4 bases and J by 4 bases, leaving 13 bases between them. The V gene's germline CDR1 is ENHRY and CDR2 SYGVKD. The CDR3 is CAISASGDSYGYTF. The DNA for the CDR3 is TGTGCCATCAGTGCCTCCGGGGACTCCTATGGCTACACCTTC.

This chain connects TRBV2 to TRBJ1-2; D possibly corresponds to TRBD1 (5 bases). The germline gives CDR1 SNHLY, CDR2 FYNNEI. The CDR3 runs to 14 residues. V was shortened by 6 bases and J by 4 bases, with 15 bases between the two germline ends. The CDR3 sequence is CASRLRAFRYGYTF. CDR3 sequence (DNA): TGTGCCAGCAGACTCAGGGCGTTCCGCTATGGCTACACCTTC.

Here the CDR3 DNA reads TGCAGCGTCCAGGGACTAGCGGTGCTTGAGGCCAAAAACATTCAGTACTTC. This sequence encodes CSVQGLAVLEAKNIQYF. The gene calls are TRBV29-1 and TRBJ2-4; 11 bases are shared with TRBD2. The J segment lost 1 base and the V segment lost 6 bases, leaving 11 bases of the junction unmatched. From germline, CDR1 is SQVTM and CDR2 ANQGSEA. The CDR3 is made up of 17 amino acids.

The chain has TRBV7-9 and TRBJ2-3, with D maybe TRBD1 (5 bases). V was clipped by 3 bases and J by 6 bases, with 13 bases between them. The CDR3 spans 14 residues. CDR1 and CDR2 (germline): SEHNR, FQNEAQ (reference sequence). The CDR3 region is CASSFTGLRDTQYF. The DNA of the CDR3 is TGTGCCAGCAGCTTCACAGGCCTCCGGGATACGCAGTATTTT.